Shown below are 6 T cell receptor beta chains from a single sample sequenced in a study of OX40 agonist ivuxolimab in advanced cancers. Repertoires were generated with immunoSEQ multiplex PCR, while TCRdb's copy carries only in-frame clones and drops some. The profile shows around 18,000 clones, just under 75% of them singletons. Sample: CD4+ or CD8+ T cells sorted from blood, taken in a trial of the OX40 agonist ivuxolimab. These receptors originate from an adult with an advanced solid tumor such as melanoma, head and neck, liver or kidney cancer.

By sample fraction, this clone is medium-sized (0.01 to 0.1%). V gene TRBV28 combines with J gene TRBJ2-5; 10 nucleotides align to TRBD2. This CDR3 contains 15 residues. The germline V gene has CDR1 MDHEN and CDR2 SYDVKM. V lost 6 bases, J lost 4 bases, and 8 bases stayed unmatched. The CDR3: CASSRSGGLGETQYF. The DNA of the CDR3 is TGTGCCAGCAGCCGTAGCGGGGGGCTAGGAGAGACCCAGTACTTC.

The rearrangement uses TRBV4-1 and TRBJ1-2; tentatively, D is TRBD1 (6 bases). Germline assignment: CDR1 MGHRA and CDR2 YSYEKL. V was trimmed by 7 bases and J by 5 bases, leaving 17 bases between them. The CDR3 has 14 amino acids. The CDR3 DNA is TGCGCCAGCACGGCGGGACATTCTTCATATGGCTACACCTTC. Its translation is CASTAGHSSYGYTF.

This chain joins TRBV30 and TRBJ2-1; 7 nucleotides match TRBD2. This CDR3 spans 13 amino acids. V trimming: 5 bases; J trimming: 9 bases; junction bases outside the gene matches: 10. CDR1 is GTSNPN, CDR2 SVGIG, per germline (reference sequence). The CDR3 protein is CAWGLGSYTEQFF. CDR3 nucleotide sequence: TGTGCCTGGGGACTAGGGAGTTATACTGAGCAGTTCTTC.

The rearrangement links TRBV6-1 to TRBJ2-5; TRBD2 aligns across 9 bases. The J segment lost 4 bases and the V segment lost 1 base, leaving 1 base of the junction unmatched. The CDR3 loop spans 14 amino acids. The germline V gene encodes CDR1 MNHNS and CDR2 SASEGT. CDR3 bases: TGTGCCAGCAGTGAAGTTAGCGGGGGAGAGACCCAGTACTTC. Protein sequence: CASSEVSGGETQYF.

This clone was observed a handful of times. The CDR3 DNA sequence: TGCGCCAGCAGCTTTGGGTACGAGCAGTACTTC. This translates into CASSFGYEQYF. The V gene is TRBV5-1, the J gene TRBJ2-7; D gene unclear. V lost 2 bases and J 4 bases, leaving 4 bases between the germline ends. CDR3 length: 11 residues. The V gene's germline CDR1 is SGHRS and CDR2 YFSETQ.

This sequence joins TRBV5-6 and TRBJ2-3; D unclear. Looked up from germline, CDR1 is SGHDT and CDR2 is YYEEEE. Trimming stripped 0 bases from V and 14 bases from J, with 16 bases between. The CDR3 has 13 amino acids. CDR3 DNA: TGTGCCAGCAGCTTGGCGGCTATACAGCGTTGGTATTTT. Residues: CASSLAAIQRWYF.